A single T cell receptor (beta chain) is shown here with its context. As yet, its antigen is unknown. The data were taken from a study of cytomegalovirus exposure and HLA in healthy donors. Study-level findings and limits: Owing to their indistinguishability, certain V segments, notably TRBV6-2 and TRBV6-3, were excluded.

There were likely unrecorded immune exposures, though donors were nominally healthy when sampled. The primer mix had 60 Vbeta and 13 Jbeta primers. Data came from immunoSEQ multiplex PCR; TCRdb stores just in-frame clones and leaves some out. There are about 140,000 clones in the sample; about 70% occur only once, and roughly 2.5% lies in the top ten. The V segment lost 4 bases and the J segment 0 bases; nucleotides outside the gene matches: 8. The length of the CDR3 is 17 residues. Germline CDR1 SGHTA, CDR2 FQGNSA. The receptor was derived from a woman aged 35 to 49 in good health and CMV-seronegative. This chain connects TRBV7-2 to TRBJ2-5, with 10 bases lining up with TRBD1. Material: PBMCs. CDR3: CASSSTGGVGYQETQYF. CDR3 coding DNA: TGTGCCAGCAGCTCGACAGGGGGCGTGGGTTACCAAGAGACCCAGTACTTC.